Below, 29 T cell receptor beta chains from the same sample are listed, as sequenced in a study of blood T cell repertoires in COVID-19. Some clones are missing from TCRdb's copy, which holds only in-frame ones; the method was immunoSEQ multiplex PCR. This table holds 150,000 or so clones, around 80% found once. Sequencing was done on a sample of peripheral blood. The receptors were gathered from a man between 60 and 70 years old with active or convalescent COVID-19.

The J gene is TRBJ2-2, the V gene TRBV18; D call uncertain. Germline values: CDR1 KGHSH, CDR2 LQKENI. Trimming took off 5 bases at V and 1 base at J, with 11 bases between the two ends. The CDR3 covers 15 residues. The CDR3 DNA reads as TGTGCCAGCTCAATGACAAGACAGAACACCGGGGAGCTGTTTTTT. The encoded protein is CASSMTRQNTGELFF.

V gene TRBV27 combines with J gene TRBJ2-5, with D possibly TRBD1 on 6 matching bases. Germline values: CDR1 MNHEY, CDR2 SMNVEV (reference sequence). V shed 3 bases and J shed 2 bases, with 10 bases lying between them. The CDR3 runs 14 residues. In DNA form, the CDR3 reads TGTGCCAGCAGTTTCCACGGACAGCAAGAGACCCAGTACTTC. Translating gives CASSFHGQQETQYF.

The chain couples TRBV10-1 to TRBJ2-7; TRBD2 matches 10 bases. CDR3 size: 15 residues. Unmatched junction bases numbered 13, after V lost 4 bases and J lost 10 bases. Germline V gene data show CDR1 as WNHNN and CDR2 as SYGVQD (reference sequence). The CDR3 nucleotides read TGCGCCAGCAGTGCAGGAACTAGCGGGAAATCTGTCCAGTACTTC. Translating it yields CASSAGTSGKSVQYF.

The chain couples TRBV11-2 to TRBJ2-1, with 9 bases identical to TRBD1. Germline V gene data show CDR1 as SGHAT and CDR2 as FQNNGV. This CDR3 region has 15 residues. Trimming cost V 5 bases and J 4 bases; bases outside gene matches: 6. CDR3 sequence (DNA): TGTGCCAGCAGCGTAACCGGGACAGGGTACAATGAGCAGTTCTTC. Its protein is CASSVTGTGYNEQFF. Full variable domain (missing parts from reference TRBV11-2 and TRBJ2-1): EAGVAQSPRYKIIEKRQSVAFWCNPISGHATLYWYQQILGQGPKLLIQFQNNGVVDDSQLPKDRFSAERLKGVDSTLKIQPAKLEDSAVYLCASSVTGTGYNEQFFGPGTRLTVL.

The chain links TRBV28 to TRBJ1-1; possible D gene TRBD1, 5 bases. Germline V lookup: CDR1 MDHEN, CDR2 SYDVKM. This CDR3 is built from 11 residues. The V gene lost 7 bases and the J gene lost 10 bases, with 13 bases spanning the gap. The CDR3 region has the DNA TGTGCCAGCACCGGGGAGGGGATAGCTTTCTTT. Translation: CASTGEGIAFF.

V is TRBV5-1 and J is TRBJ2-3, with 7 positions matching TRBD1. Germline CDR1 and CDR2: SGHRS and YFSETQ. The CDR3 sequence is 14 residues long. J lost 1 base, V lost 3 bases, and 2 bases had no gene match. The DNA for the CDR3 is TGCGCCAGCAGCTCAGGACAGGGCACAGATACGCAGTATTTT. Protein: CASSSGQGTDTQYF. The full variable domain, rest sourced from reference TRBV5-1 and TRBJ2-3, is KAGVTQTPRYLIKTRGQQVTLSCSPISGHRSVSWYQQTPGQGLQFLFEYFSETQRNKGNFPGRFSGRQFSNSRSEMNVSTLELGDSALYLCASSSGQGTDTQYFGPGTRLTVL.

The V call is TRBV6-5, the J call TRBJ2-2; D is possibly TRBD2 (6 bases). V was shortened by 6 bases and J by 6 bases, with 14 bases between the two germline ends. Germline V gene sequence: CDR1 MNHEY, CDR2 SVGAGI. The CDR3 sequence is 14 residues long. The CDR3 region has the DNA TGTGCCAGCAGAGATACAGTAGCGGCCGGGGAGCTGTTTTTT. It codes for CASRDTVAAGELFF.

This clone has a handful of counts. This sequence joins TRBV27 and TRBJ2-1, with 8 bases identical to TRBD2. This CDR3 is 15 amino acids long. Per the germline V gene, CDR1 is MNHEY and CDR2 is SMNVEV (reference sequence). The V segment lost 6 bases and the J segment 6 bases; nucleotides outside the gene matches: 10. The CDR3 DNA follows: TGTGCCAGCAGCCAGGGACTAGGGGGGAGCAATGAGCAGTTCTTC. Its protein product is CASSQGLGGSNEQFF.

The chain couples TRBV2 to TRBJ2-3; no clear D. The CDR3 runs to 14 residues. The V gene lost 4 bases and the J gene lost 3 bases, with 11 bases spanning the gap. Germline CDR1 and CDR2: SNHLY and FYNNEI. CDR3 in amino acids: CASSVRRVTDTQYF. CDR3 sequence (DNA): TGTGCCAGCAGTGTGCGGAGAGTAACAGATACGCAGTATTTT.

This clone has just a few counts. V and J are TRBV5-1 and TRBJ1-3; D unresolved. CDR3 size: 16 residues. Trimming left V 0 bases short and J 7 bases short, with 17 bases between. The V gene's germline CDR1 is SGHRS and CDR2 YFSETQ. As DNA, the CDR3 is TGCGCCAGCAGCTTGGGACGGGAGATCTCCGGGAACACCATATATTTT. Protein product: CASSLGREISGNTIYF.

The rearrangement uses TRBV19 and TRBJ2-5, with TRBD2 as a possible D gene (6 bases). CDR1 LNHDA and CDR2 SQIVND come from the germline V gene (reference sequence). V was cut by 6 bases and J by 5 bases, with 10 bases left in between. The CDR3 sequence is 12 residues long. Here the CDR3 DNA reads TGTGCCAGTAGGGGAGGCGCGGAGACCCAGTACTTC. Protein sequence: CASRGGAETQYF.

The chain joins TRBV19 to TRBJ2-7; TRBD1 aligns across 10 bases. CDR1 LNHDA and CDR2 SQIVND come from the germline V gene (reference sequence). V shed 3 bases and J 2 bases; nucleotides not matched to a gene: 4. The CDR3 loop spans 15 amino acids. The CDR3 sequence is CASSISGTGAYEQYF. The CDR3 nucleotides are TGTGCCAGTAGTATCTCCGGGACAGGGGCCTACGAGCAGTACTTC.

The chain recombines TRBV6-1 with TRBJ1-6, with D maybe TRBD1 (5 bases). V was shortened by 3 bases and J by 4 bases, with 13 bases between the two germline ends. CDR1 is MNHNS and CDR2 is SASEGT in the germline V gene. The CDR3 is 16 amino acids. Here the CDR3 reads CASSDSDSAYNSPLHF. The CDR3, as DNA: TGTGCCAGCAGTGACAGTGACAGTGCTTATAATTCACCCCTCCACTTT.

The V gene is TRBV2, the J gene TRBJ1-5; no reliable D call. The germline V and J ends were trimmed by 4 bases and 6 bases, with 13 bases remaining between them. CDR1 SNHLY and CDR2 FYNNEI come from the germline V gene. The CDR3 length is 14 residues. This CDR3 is CASSGNVASQPQHF. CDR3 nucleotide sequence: TGTGCCAGCAGTGGAAATGTAGCCTCTCAGCCCCAGCATTTT.

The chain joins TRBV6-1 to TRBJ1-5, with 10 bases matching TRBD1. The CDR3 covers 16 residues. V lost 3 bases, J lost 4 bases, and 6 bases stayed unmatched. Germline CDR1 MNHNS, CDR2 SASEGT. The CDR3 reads CASSDRQGAGNQPQHF. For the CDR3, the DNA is TGTGCCAGCAGTGATCGACAGGGGGCAGGGAATCAGCCCCAGCATTTT.

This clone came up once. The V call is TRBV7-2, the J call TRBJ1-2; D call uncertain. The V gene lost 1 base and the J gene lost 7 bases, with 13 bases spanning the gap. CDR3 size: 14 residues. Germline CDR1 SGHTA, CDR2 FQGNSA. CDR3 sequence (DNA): TGTGCCAGCAGCTTAGAATCTTTCCTTTTTGGCTACACCTTC. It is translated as CASSLESFLFGYTF.

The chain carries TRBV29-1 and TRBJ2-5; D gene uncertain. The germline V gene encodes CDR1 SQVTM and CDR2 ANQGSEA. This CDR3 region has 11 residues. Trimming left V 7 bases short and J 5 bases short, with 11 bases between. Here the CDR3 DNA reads TGCAGCGCCTACCTGTGGGAGACCCAGTACTTC. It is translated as CSAYLWETQYF.

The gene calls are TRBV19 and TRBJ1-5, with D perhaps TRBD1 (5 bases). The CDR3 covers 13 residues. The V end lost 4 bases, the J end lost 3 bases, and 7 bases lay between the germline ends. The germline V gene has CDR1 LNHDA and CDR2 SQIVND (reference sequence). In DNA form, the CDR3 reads TGTGCCAGTAGTAAGGGGTTCAATCAGCCCCAGCATTTT. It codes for CASSKGFNQPQHF.

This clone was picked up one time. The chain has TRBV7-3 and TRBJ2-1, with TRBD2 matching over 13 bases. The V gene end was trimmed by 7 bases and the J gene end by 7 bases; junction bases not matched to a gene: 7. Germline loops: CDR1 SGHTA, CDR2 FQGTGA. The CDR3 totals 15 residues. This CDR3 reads CASNAGLAGLNEQFF. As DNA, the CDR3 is TGTGCCAGCAACGCGGGACTAGCGGGGTTAAATGAGCAGTTCTTC. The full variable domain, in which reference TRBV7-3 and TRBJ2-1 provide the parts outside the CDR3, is GAGVSQTPSNKVTEKGKYVELRCDPISGHTALYWYRQSLGQGPEFLIYFQGTGAADDSGLPNDRFFAVRPEGSVSTLKIQRTERGDSAVYLCASNAGLAGLNEQFFGPGTRLTVL.

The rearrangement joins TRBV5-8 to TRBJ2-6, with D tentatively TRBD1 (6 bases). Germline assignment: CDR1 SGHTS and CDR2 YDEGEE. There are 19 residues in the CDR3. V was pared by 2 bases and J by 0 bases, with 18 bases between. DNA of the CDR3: TGTGCCAGCAGCTTTACCCAGGGGTTCCCTTCCTCTGGGGCCAACGTCCTGACTTTC. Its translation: CASSFTQGFPSSGANVLTF. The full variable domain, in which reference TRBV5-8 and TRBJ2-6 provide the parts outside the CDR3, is EAGVTQSPTHLIKTRGQQATLRCSPISGHTSVYWYQQALGLGLQFLLWYDEGEERNRGNFPPRFSGRQFPNYSSELNVNALELEDSALYLCASSFTQGFPSSGANVLTFGAGSRLTVL.

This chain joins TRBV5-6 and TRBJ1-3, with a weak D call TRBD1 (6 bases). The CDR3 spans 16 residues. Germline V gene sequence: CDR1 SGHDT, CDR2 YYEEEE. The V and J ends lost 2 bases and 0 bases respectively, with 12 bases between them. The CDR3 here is CASSFGARGSGNTIYF. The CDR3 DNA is TGTGCCAGCAGCTTCGGGGCCAGGGGCTCTGGAAACACCATATATTTT. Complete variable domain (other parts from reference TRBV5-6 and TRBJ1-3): DAGVTQSPTHLIKTRGQQVTLRCSPKSGHDTVSWYQQALGQGPQFIFQYYEEEERQRGNFPDRFSGHQFPNYSSELNVNALLLGDSALYLCASSFGARGSGNTIYFGEGSWLTVV.

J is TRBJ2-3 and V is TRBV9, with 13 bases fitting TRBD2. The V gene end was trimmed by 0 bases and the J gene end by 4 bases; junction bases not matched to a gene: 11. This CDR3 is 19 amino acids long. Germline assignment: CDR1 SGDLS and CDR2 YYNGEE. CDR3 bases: TGTGCCAGCAGCGTAGCGGGACTAGCGGGAATGAGTGGCGCAGATACGCAGTATTTT. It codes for CASSVAGLAGMSGADTQYF.

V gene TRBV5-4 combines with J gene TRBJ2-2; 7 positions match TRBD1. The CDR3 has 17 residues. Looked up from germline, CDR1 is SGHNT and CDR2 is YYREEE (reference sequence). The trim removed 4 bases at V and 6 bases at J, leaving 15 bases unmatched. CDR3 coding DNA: TGTGCCAGCAGCCCCCGGCTCCAACAGGGGACGGCCGGGGAGCTGTTTTTT. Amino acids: CASSPRLQQGTAGELFF.

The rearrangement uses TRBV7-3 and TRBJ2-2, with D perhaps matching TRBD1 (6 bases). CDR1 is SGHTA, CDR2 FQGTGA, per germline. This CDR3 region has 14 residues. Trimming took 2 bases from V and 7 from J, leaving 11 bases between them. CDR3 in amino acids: CASSLGGAGGELFF. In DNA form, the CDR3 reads TGTGCCAGCAGCTTAGGGGGCGCCGGCGGGGAGCTGTTTTTT.

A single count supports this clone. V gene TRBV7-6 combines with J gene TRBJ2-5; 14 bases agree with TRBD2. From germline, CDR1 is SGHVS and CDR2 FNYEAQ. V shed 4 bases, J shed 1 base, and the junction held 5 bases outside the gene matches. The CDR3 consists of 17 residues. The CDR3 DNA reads TGTGCCAGCAGCTCGCGGACTAGCGGGGGGTTCCAAGAGACCCAGTACTTC. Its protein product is CASSSRTSGGFQETQYF.

CDR3: CASSAGTGGNIQYF. In nucleotides, the CDR3 is TGTGCCAGCAGCGCCGGGACAGGGGGAAACATTCAGTACTTC. This chain connects TRBV11-2 to TRBJ2-4; 11 nucleotides line up with TRBD1. J gave up 6 bases and V 5 bases, and 3 bases lay outside the gene matches. The CDR3 runs 14 residues. Germline-derived CDR1 and CDR2 are SGHAT and FQNNGV.

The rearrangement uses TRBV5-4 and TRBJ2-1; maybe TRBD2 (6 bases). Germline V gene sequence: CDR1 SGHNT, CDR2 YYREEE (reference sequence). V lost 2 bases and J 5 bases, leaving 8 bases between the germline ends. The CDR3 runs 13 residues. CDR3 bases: TGTGCCAGCAGCTTCCTAGCGAACAATGAGCAGTTCTTC. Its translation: CASSFLANNEQFF.

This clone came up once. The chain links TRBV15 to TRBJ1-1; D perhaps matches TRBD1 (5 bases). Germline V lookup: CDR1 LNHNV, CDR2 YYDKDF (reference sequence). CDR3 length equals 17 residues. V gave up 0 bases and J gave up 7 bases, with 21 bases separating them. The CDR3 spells CATSRDHFVGGRLEAFF. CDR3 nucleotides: TGTGCCACCAGCAGAGATCACTTCGTGGGGGGGAGGCTTGAAGCTTTCTTT. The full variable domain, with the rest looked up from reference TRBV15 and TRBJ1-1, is DAMVIQNPRYQVTQFGKPVTLSCSQTLNHNVMYWYQQKSSQAPKLLFHYYDKDFNNEADTPDNFQSRRPNTSFCFLDIRSPGLGDTAMYLCATSRDHFVGGRLEAFFGQGTRLTVV.

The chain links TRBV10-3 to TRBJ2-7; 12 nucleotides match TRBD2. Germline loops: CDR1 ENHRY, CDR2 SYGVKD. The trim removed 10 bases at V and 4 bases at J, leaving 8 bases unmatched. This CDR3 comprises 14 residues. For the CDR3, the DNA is TGTGCCACGAAAGAAACTAGCGGGAGGTACGAGCAGTACTTC. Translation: CATKETSGRYEQYF.